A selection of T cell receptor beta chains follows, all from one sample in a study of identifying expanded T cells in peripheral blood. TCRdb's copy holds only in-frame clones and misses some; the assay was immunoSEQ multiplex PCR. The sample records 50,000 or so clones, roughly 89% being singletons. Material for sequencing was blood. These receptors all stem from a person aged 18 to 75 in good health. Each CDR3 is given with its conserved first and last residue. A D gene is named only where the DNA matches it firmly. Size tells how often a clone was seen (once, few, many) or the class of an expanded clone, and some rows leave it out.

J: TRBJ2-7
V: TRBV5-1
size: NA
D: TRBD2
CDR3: CASSSSSGRSYEQYF
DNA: TGCGCCAGCAGCTCCTCTAGCGGGAGATCTTACGAGCAGTACTTC

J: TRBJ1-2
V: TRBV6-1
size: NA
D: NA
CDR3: CASSEARRNNYGYTF
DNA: TGTGCCAGCAGTGAAGCGCGGCGGAATAACTATGGCTACACCTTC

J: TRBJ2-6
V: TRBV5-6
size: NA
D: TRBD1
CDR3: CASSLVGQGVGANVLTF
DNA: TGTGCCAGCAGCTTGGTGGGACAGGGGGTCGGGGCCAACGTCCTGACTTTC

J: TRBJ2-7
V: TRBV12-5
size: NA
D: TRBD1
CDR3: CASGRGLREQYF
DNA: TGTGCTAGTGGGAGGGGGCTTCGTGAGCAGTACTTC

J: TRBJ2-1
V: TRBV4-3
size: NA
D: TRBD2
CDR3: CASSQVGAGLGAYNEQFF
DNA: TGCGCCAGCAGCCAAGTCGGTGCGGGACTAGGGGCCTACAATGAGCAGTTCTTC

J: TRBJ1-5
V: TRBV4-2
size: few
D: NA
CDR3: CASSRGREGPQHF
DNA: TGTGCCAGCAGTCGGGGTAGGGAAGGGCCCCAGCATTTT

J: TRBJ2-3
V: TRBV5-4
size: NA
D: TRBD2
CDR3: CASSLDPSGGARDTQYF
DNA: TGTGCCAGCAGCCTCGATCCTAGCGGGGGGGCCAGGGATACGCAGTATTTT

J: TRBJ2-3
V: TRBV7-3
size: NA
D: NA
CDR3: CASSLTGPAAGFADTQYF
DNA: TGTGCCAGCAGCTTAACCGGGCCGGCTGCCGGGTTTGCAGATACGCAGTATTTT

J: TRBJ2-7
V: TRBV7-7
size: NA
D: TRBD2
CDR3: CASSRTSVDEQYF
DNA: TGTGCCAGCAGCCGGACTAGTGTCGACGAGCAGTACTTC

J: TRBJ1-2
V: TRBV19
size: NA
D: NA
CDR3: CASSIASYGYTF
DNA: TGTGCCAGTAGTATTGCCTCGTATGGCTACACCTTC

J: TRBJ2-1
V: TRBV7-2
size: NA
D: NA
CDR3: CASSLTTYYNEQFF
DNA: TGTGCCAGCAGCTTAACTACTTATTACAATGAGCAGTTCTTC

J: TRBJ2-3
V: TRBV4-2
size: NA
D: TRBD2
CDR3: CASSQVLAELTDTQYF
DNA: TGTGCCAGCAGCCAAGTACTAGCGGAGCTCACAGATACGCAGTATTTT

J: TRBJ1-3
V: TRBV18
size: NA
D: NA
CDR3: CASLDLPSGNTIYF
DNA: TGTGCCAGCCTGGATCTCCCCTCTGGAAACACCATATATTTT

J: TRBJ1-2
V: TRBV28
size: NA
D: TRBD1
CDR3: CASSSGEGGAYGYTF
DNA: TGTGCCAGCAGTTCCGGGGAAGGGGGCGCCTATGGCTACACCTTC

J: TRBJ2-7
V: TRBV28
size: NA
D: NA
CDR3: CASTGSGYYEQYF
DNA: TGTGCCAGCACCGGGAGTGGGTACTACGAGCAGTACTTC